This TCR beta chain comes out of a study of T cell responses to AZD1222 COVID-19 vaccine. Study details: The analysis combined second doses at about 4 or about 12 weeks.

Study-wide findings and caveats: Reportedly, close to half of spike-specific TCRs are directed against unmutated variant regions. Vaccine-associated CD4 TCRs spanned spike, dominant at 160-218 and 743-854.

This clone was found once. Its target is not known. CDR3 length: 13 residues. CDR1 and CDR2 (germline): GTSNPN, SVGIG (reference sequence). V lost 3 bases, J lost 4 bases, and 13 bases lay in between. Data came from immunoSEQ multiplex PCR; TCRdb stores just in-frame clones and leaves some out. Seen here are about 130,000 clones, over 90% observed once, and the top ten hold more than 0.7%. This clonotype was obtained from an adult in good health. The chain employs TRBV30 and TRBJ2-7; weak D call: TRBD1 (6 bases). The sequences come from peripheral blood, collected on day 0 of AZD1222 vaccination. CDR3 coding DNA: TGTGCCTGGAGCGGACAGCTTGGGTACGAGCAGTACTTC. Translated, it gives CAWSGQLGYEQYF.